Here is one TCR beta chain with its context. The sample comes from a study of blood T cell repertoires in COVID-19. TCRdb's copy holds only in-frame clones and misses some; the assay was immunoSEQ multiplex PCR. The data show 25,000 to 35,000 clones, 88% seen once. V shed 0 bases, J shed 4 bases, and the junction held 10 bases outside the gene matches. CDR1 and CDR2 (germline): SGHRS, YFSETQ. The CDR3 totals 18 residues. Seattle researchers signed up patients amid active infection and tracked them longitudinally. Sequencing input: peripheral blood. The rearrangement uses TRBV5-1 and TRBJ1-1, with 12 bases matching TRBD1. The source of this sequence is a man between 60 and 70 years old with COVID-19, enrolled during active disease. The CDR3 sequence: CASSLEVPGQGAGTEAFF. CDR3 DNA sequence: TGCGCCAGCAGCTTGGAGGTCCCGGGACAGGGGGCAGGCACTGAAGCTTTCTTT.